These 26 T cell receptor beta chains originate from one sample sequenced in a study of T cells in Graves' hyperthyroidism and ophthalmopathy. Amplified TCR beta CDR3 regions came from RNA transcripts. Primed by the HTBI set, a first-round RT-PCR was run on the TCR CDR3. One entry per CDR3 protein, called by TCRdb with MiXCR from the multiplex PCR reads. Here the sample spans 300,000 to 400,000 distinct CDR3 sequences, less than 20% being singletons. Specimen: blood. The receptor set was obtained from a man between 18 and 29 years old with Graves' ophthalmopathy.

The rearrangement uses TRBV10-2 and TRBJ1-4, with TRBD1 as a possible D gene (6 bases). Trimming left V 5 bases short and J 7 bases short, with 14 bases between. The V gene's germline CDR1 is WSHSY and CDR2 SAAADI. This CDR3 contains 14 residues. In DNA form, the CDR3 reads TGCGCCAGCAGTTCAGGGGCGCGGAGTGAAAAACTGTTTTTT. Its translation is CASSSGARSEKLFF.

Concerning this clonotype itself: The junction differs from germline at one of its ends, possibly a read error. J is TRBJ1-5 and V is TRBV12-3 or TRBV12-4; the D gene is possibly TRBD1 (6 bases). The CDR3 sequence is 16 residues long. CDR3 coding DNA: TGTGCCAGCAGTTTATCGAGACCCGGGGGCAATCGGCCCCAGCATTTT. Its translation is CASSLSRPGGNRPQHF.

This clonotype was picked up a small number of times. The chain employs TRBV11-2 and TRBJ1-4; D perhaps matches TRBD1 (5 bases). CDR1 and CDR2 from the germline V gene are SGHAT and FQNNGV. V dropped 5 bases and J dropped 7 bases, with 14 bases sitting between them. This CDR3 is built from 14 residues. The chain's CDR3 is CASSPYSGGEKLFF. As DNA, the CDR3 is TGTGCCAGCAGCCCTTACTCGGGGGGTGAAAAACTGTTTTTT.

The CDR3 coding sequence is TGTGCCAGCAGCTTCATCAGCCAAAACATTCAGTACTTC. This codes for CASSFISQNIQYF. This chain uses TRBV5-5 with TRBJ2-4; D not resolved. The CDR3 has 13 residues. Germline values: CDR1 SGHKS, CDR2 YYEKEE (reference sequence). V lost 2 bases to trimming and J lost 5 bases, with 8 bases between them.

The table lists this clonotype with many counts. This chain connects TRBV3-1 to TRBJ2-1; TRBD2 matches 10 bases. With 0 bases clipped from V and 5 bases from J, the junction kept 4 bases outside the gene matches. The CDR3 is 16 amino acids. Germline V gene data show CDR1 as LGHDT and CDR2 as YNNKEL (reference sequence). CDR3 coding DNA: TGTGCCAGCAGCCAAGAAACCAGCGGGGGGGACAATGAGCAGTTCTTC. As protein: CASSQETSGGDNEQFF.

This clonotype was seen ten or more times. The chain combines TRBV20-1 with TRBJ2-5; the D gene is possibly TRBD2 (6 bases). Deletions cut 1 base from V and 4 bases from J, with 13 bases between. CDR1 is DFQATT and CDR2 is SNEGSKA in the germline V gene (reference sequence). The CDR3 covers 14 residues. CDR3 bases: TGCAGTGCTAGAGTCCGCGGGGCGGGAGAGACCCAGTACTTC. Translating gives CSARVRGAGETQYF.

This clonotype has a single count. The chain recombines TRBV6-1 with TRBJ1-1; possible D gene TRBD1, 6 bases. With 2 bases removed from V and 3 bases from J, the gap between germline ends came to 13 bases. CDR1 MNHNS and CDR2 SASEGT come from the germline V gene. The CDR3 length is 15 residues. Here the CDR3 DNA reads TGTGCCAGCAGTGAATTGGGGGGCAGGTACACTGAAGCTTTCTTT. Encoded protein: CASSELGGRYTEAFF.

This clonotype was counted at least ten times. The CDR3 nucleotides are TGTGCCAGCAGAATCTCCTACGAGCAGTACTTC. This encodes CASRISYEQYF. The chain links TRBV2 to TRBJ2-7, with D uncertain. V was trimmed by 6 bases and J by 0 bases, leaving 3 bases between them. The germline CDR1 and CDR2 sequences are SNHLY and FYNNEI. The CDR3 covers 11 residues. Filled out from reference TRBV2 and TRBJ2-7, the complete variable domain reads EPEVTQTPSHQVTQMGQEVILRCVPISNHLYFYWYRQILGQKVEFLVSFYNNEISEKSEIFDDQFSVERPDGSNFTLKIRSTKLEDSAMYFCASRISYEQYFGPGTRLTVT.

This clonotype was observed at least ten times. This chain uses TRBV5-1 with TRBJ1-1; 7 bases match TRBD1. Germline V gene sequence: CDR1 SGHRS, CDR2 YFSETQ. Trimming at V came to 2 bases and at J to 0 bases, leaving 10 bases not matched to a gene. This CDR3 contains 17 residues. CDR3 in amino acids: CASSFARDSLMNTEAFF. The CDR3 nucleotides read TGCGCCAGCAGCTTCGCCCGGGACAGCCTCATGAACACTGAAGCTTTCTTT.

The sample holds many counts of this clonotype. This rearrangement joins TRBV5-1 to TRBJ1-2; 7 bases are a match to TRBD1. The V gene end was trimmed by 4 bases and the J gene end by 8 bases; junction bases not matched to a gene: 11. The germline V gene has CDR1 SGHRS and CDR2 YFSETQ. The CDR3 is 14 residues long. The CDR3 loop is CASSRTEGGWGYTF. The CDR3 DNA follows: TGCGCCAGCAGCCGTACAGAAGGGGGCTGGGGCTACACCTTC. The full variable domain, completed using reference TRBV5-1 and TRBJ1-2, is KAGVTQTPRYLIKTRGQQVTLSCSPISGHRSVSWYQQTPGQGLQFLFEYFSETQRNKGNFPGRFSGRQFSNSRSEMNVSTLELGDSALYLCASSRTEGGWGYTFGSGTRLTVV.

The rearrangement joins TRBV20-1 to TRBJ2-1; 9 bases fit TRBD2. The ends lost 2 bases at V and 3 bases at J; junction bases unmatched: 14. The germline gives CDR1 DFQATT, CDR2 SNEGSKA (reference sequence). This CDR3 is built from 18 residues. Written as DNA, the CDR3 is TGCAGTGCTAGATCCTCCCCTGTGGCGGGGGGGGTCTACAATGAGCAGTTCTTC. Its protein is CSARSSPVAGGVYNEQFF.

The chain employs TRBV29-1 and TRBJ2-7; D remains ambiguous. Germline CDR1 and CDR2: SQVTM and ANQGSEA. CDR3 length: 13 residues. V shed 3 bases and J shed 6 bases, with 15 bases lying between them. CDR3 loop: CSVENGPVGEQYF. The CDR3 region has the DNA TGCAGCGTTGAGAACGGCCCAGTCGGCGAGCAGTACTTC.

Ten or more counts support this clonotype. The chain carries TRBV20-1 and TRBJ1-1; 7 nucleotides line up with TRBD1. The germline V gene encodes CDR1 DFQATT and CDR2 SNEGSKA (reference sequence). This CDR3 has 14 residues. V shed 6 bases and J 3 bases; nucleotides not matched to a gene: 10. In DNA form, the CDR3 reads TGCAGTGCGCAGTACGAGGGGGCGCACACTGAAGCTTTCTTT. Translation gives CSAQYEGAHTEAFF.

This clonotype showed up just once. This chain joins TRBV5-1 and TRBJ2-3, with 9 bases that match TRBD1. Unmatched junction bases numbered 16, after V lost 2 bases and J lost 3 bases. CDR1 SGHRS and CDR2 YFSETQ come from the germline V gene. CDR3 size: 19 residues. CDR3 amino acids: CASSLGQGNRPNRTDTQYF. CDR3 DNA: TGCGCCAGCAGCTTAGGACAGGGGAATCGACCAAACCGAACAGATACGCAGTATTTT.

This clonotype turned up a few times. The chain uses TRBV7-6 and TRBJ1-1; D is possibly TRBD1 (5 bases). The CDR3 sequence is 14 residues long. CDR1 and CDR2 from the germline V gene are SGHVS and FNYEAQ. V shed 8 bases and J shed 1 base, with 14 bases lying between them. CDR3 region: CASGSDGTNTEAFF. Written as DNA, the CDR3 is TGTGCCAGCGGCTCGGACGGGACGAACACTGAAGCTTTCTTT.

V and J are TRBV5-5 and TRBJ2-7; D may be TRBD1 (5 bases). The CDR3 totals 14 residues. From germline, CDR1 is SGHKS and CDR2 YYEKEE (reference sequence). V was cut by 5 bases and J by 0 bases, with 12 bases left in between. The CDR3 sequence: CASSYDRSSYEQYF. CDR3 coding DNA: TGTGCCAGCAGTTACGACAGAAGCTCCTACGAGCAGTACTTC.

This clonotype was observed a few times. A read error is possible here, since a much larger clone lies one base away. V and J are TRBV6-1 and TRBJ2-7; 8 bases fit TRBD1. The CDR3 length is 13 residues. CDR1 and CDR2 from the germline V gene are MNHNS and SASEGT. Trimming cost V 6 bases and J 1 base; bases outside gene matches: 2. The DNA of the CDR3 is TGTGCCAGCAGCCGGACAGGGTCCTACGAGCAGTACTTC. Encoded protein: CASSRTGSYEQYF.

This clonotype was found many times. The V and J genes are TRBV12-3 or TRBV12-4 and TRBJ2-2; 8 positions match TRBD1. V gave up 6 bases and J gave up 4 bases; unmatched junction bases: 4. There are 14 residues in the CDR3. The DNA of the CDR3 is TGTGCCAGCAGCCCAGGGGGCGGCACCGGGGAGCTGTTTTTT. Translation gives CASSPGGGTGELFF.

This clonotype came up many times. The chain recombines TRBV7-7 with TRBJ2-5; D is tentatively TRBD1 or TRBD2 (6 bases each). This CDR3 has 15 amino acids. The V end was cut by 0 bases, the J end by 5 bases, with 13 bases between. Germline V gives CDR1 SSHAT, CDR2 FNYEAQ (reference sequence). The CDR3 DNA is TGTGCCAGCAGCTTAGCGGGGGGCTTCGGGGAGACCCAGTACTTC. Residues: CASSLAGGFGETQYF.

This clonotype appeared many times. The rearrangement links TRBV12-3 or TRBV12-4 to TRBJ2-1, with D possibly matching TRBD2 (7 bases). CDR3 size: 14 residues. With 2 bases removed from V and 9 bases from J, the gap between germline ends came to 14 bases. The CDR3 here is CASSLRQGRGEQFF. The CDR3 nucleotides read TGTGCCAGCAGTTTAAGGCAGGGGAGGGGTGAGCAGTTCTTC.

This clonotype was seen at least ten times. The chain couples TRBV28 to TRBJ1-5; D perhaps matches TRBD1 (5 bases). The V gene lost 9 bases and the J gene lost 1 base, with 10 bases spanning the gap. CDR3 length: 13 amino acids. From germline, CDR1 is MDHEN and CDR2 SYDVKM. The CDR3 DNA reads TGTGCCAGTGCCCCAGGGAGCAATCAGCCCCAGCATTTT. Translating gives CASAPGSNQPQHF. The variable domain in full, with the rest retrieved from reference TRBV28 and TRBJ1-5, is DVKVTQSSRYLVKRTGEKVFLECVQDMDHENMFWYRQDPGLGLRLIYFSYDVKMKEKGDIPEGYSVSREKKERFSLILESASTNQTSMYLCASAPGSNQPQHFGDGTRLSIL.

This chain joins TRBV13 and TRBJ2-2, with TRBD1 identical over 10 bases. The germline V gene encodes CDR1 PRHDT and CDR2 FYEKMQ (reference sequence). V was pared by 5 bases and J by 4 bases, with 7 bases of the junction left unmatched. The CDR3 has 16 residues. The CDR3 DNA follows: TGTGCCAGCAGCAGAGGGACAGGGGTTGGCACCGGGGAGCTGTTTTTT. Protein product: CASSRGTGVGTGELFF.

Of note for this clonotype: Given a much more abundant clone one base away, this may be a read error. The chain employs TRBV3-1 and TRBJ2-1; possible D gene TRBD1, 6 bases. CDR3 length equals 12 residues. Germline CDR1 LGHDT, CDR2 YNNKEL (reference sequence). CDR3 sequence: CAGSQEGQPQFF. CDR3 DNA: TGTGCCGGCAGCCAAGAAGGACAGCCCCAGTTCTTC.

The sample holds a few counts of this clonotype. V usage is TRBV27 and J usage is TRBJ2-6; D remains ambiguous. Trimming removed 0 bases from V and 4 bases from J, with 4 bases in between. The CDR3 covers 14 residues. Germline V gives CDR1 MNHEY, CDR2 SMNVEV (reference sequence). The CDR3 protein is CASSLSGGANVLTF. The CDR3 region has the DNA TGTGCCAGCAGTTTATCGGGGGGGGCCAACGTCCTGACTTTC.

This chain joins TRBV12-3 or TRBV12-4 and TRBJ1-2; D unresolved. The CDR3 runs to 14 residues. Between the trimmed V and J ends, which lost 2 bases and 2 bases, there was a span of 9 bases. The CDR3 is CASSLKTLNYGYTF. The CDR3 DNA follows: TGTGCCAGCAGTTTAAAAACCTTAAACTATGGCTACACCTTC.

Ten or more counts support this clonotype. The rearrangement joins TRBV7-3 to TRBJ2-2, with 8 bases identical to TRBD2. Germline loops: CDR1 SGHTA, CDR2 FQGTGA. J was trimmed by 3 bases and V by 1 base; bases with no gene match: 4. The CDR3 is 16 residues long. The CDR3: CASSLIAGWDTGELFF. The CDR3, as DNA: TGTGCCAGCAGCTTAATAGCGGGATGGGACACCGGGGAGCTGTTTTTT.